These 28 T cell receptor beta chains share one sample of origin, sequenced in a study of early T cells in non-severe SARS-CoV-2 infection. TCRdb independently ran MiXCR on the 5' RACE reads; one entry per CDR3 protein. This sample has about 84,000 distinct CDR3 sequences, with 9.5% to 13% found just once. Sequenced material: whole blood. The receptors come from an adult who was a healthcare worker with PCR-confirmed SARS-CoV-2 infection or an uninfected control (not recorded which).

The chain combines TRBV5-1 with TRBJ2-2, with 9 nucleotides matching TRBD1. There are 20 residues in the CDR3. CDR1 is SGHRS, CDR2 YFSETQ, per germline. The V segment lost 3 bases and the J segment 5 bases; nucleotides outside the gene matches: 20. The CDR3 DNA sequence: TGCGCCAGCAGCTCACTTGGGGCCCGGGACAGGGTATTGTGGACCGGGGAGCTGTTTTTT. It codes for CASSSLGARDRVLWTGELFF.

This clonotype occurred a few times. The chain links TRBV7-9 to TRBJ2-7; D ambiguous. Looked up from germline, CDR1 is SEHNR and CDR2 is FQNEAQ (reference sequence). Trimming cost V 5 bases and J 2 bases, with 13 bases left between them. The CDR3 length is 14 residues. DNA for the CDR3: TGTGCCAGCAGCCCGAGGACGGTAACCTACGAGCAGTACTTC. It translates to CASSPRTVTYEQYF.

The chain combines TRBV29-1 with TRBJ2-3; 8 positions match TRBD2. This CDR3 comprises 11 residues. Germline CDR1 is SQVTM and CDR2 is ANQGSEA. V trimming: 8 bases; J trimming: 7 bases; junction bases outside the gene matches: 5. CDR3 residues: CSSLAGYTQYF. In nucleotides, the CDR3 is TGCAGCTCTCTAGCGGGTTATACGCAGTATTTT.

This clonotype came up a few times. The chain joins TRBV6-2 or TRBV6-3 to TRBJ2-7; D uncertain. The germline V gene has CDR1 MNHEY and CDR2 SVGEGT. Trimming removed 7 bases from V and 0 bases from J, with 10 bases in between. CDR3 size: 13 residues. CDR3 residues: CASKIRYSYEQYF. CDR3 bases: TGTGCCAGCAAAATCAGGTACTCCTACGAGCAGTACTTC.

There are a few counts of this clonotype. The chain joins TRBV6-5 to TRBJ1-4; D possibly corresponds to TRBD1 (5 bases). Germline CDR1 is MNHEY and CDR2 is SVGAGI. Between the trimmed V and J ends, which lost 5 bases and 4 bases, there was a span of 11 bases. This CDR3 comprises 14 residues. CDR3 nucleotide sequence: TGTGCCAGCAGTCCCATCGGGGGTAATGAAAAACTGTTTTTT. Its protein is CASSPIGGNEKLFF.

This clonotype was picked up many times. The chain carries TRBV27 and TRBJ1-1; possibly TRBD1 for D (5 bases). The CDR3 extends over 15 amino acids. CDR1 is MNHEY and CDR2 is SMNVEV in the germline V gene (reference sequence). Trimming stripped 6 bases from V and 1 base from J, with 15 bases between. CDR3 bases: TGTGCCAGCAGGCTGGGGCGGGCCACGAACACTGAAGCTTTCTTT. Translating it yields CASRLGRATNTEAFF.

This clonotype was seen more than once but under ten times. The CDR3: CASSLVPGGLETQYF. The CDR3 bases are TGTGCCAGCAGCTTGGTTCCAGGGGGTTTAGAGACCCAGTACTTC. The V gene is TRBV5-6, the J gene TRBJ2-5; 7 nucleotides align to TRBD1. Germline V gives CDR1 SGHDT, CDR2 YYEEEE. V was pared by 0 bases and J by 4 bases, with 6 bases of the junction left unmatched. This CDR3 has 15 amino acids.

Points on this clonotype: A much larger clone differs by one base, so this may be a read error. This chain joins TRBV19 and TRBJ2-2; a weak D match, TRBD2 (5 bases). This CDR3 contains 15 residues. CDR1 LNHDA and CDR2 SQIVND come from the germline V gene (reference sequence). CDR3 sequence (DNA): TGTGTCAGTAGCCAACTGGCGGGCACAACCGGGGAGCTGTTTTTT. It translates to CVSSQLAGTTGELFF.

This clonotype showed up just a few times. The chain uses TRBV6-5 and TRBJ1-2; no clear D. V was trimmed by 6 bases and J by 3 bases, leaving 14 bases between them. The CDR3 sequence is 14 residues long. The germline V gene has CDR1 MNHEY and CDR2 SVGAGI. The CDR3 reads CASSPLTEYYGYTF. Written as DNA, the CDR3 is TGTGCCAGCAGCCCGCTCACTGAATACTATGGCTACACCTTC.

This clonotype occurred many times. V gene TRBV27 combines with J gene TRBJ1-1; the match to TRBD1 covers 7 bases. J lost 11 bases, V lost 5 bases, and 11 bases had no gene match. Germline V gives CDR1 MNHEY, CDR2 SMNVEV (reference sequence). The CDR3 is 13 residues long. The DNA for the CDR3 is TGTGCCAGCAGTACCACAACAGGGGCGAGGGCTTTCTTT. The encoded protein is CASSTTTGARAFF.

Many counts were recorded for this clonotype. V is TRBV7-2 and J is TRBJ1-2; D might be TRBD1 (5 bases). The V end lost 0 bases, the J end lost 4 bases, and 9 bases lay between the germline ends. In germline, CDR1 is SGHTA, CDR2 FQGNSA. The CDR3 length is 14 residues. The CDR3 sequence: CASSLARGGYGYTF. CDR3 DNA sequence: TGTGCCAGCAGCTTAGCACGGGGGGGCTATGGCTACACCTTC. The entire variable domain, with the rest obtained from reference TRBV7-2 and TRBJ1-2, is as follows: GAGVSQSPSNKVTEKGKDVELRCDPISGHTALYWYRQSLGQGLEFLIYFQGNSAPDKSGLPSDRFSAERTGGSVSTLTIQRTQQEDSAVYLCASSLARGGYGYTFGSGTRLTVV.

As DNA, the CDR3 is TGTGCCATCACTTTCAGGGAATTCACTGAAGCTTTCTTT. Protein sequence: CAITFREFTEAFF. J is TRBJ1-1 and V is TRBV10-3; tentatively, D is TRBD1 (5 bases). The ends were cut back, 7 bases at V and 4 bases at J, with 13 bases in the middle. The germline V gene encodes CDR1 ENHRY and CDR2 SYGVKD. The CDR3 length is 13 residues.

There are many counts of this clonotype. This sequence joins TRBV10-3 and TRBJ2-5; possibly TRBD1 or TRBD2 for D (6 bases each). Between the trimmed V and J ends, which lost 7 bases and 1 base, there was a span of 10 bases. The CDR3 contains 13 residues. CDR1 and CDR2 from the germline V gene are ENHRY and SYGVKD. The CDR3 DNA is TGTGCCATCAACGGGGGCCCCCAAGAGACCCAGTACTTC. It yields the protein CAINGGPQETQYF.

V gene TRBV9 combines with J gene TRBJ2-5, with D possibly called TRBD1 or TRBD2 (6 bases each). The CDR3 runs to 16 residues. The germline V gene encodes CDR1 SGDLS and CDR2 YYNGEE. Trimming removed 3 bases from V and 1 base from J, with 16 bases in between. The DNA of the CDR3 is TGTGCCAGCAGCGGGGGGGCAGCTACCTTCCAAGAGACCCAGTACTTC. It codes for CASSGGAATFQETQYF.

This clonotype was seen at least ten times. V is TRBV19 and J is TRBJ2-5, with 7 bases fitting TRBD1. The CDR3 is 17 residues long. Germline V gene data show CDR1 as LNHDA and CDR2 as SQIVND (reference sequence). The V gene end was trimmed by 3 bases and the J gene end by 1 base; junction bases not matched to a gene: 11. The CDR3 region has the DNA TGTGCCAGTAGTATGAAGGCCGGGACAGAGATCCAAGAGACCCAGTACTTC. Translated, it gives CASSMKAGTEIQETQYF.

This clonotype has only one observation. V gene TRBV30 combines with J gene TRBJ2-7; possibly TRBD1 for D (6 bases). This CDR3 comprises 15 residues. V lost 1 base to trimming and J lost 1 base, with 14 bases between them. From germline, CDR1 is GTSNPN and CDR2 SVGIG (reference sequence). The DNA of the CDR3 is TGTGCCTGGAGTGATCTCGGGACACCTTCCTACGAGCAGTACTTC. Its protein product is CAWSDLGTPSYEQYF.

This clonotype was detected only a few times. This chain uses TRBV7-2 with TRBJ2-1; a weak D match, TRBD1 (6 bases). In germline, CDR1 is SGHTA, CDR2 FQGNSA. V was shortened by 5 bases and J by 6 bases, with 17 bases between the two germline ends. The CDR3 extends over 15 amino acids. The CDR3: CASSNSAGAPNEQFF. In DNA, the CDR3 is TGTGCCAGCAGCAACTCCGCAGGGGCACCCAATGAGCAGTTCTTC.

V usage is TRBV9 and J usage is TRBJ1-2; 7 nucleotides match TRBD1. The germline V gene encodes CDR1 SGDLS and CDR2 YYNGEE. V lost 2 bases, J lost 1 base, and 5 bases stayed unmatched. This CDR3 has 15 amino acids. CDR3 nucleotides: TGTGCCAGCAGCGTCCGTAGACAGGGTAACTATGGCTACACCTTC. Its protein product is CASSVRRQGNYGYTF.

This clonotype has a count of ten or more. The V gene is TRBV20-1, the J gene TRBJ1-5; tentative D call: TRBD1 (5 bases). V was clipped by 1 base and J by 0 bases, with 13 bases between them. The CDR3 is made up of 16 amino acids. Germline loops: CDR1 DFQATT, CDR2 SNEGSKA (reference sequence). The CDR3 coding sequence is TGCAGTGCTAGAGTCTGGGGGAGGAATAGCAATCAGCCCCAGCATTTT. The encoded protein is CSARVWGRNSNQPQHF.

This clonotype was seen a handful of times. The gene calls are TRBV20-1 and TRBJ1-2; no clear D gene. V was trimmed by 5 bases and J by 8 bases, leaving 12 bases between them. CDR3 length: 11 amino acids. The germline CDR1 and CDR2 sequences are DFQATT and SNEGSKA (reference sequence). CDR3 sequence: CSAQSFGGYTF. The CDR3 DNA reads as TGCAGTGCTCAAAGTTTCGGAGGCTACACCTTC.

This clonotype was counted many times. The chain has TRBV6-6 and TRBJ1-5; 9 nucleotides agree with TRBD1. Germline assignment: CDR1 MNHNY and CDR2 SVGAGI (reference sequence). The trim removed 0 bases at V and 0 bases at J, leaving 12 bases unmatched. The CDR3 sequence is 20 residues long. The DNA of the CDR3 is TGTGCCAGCAGTTACTCCCGAACAGGGGGCGGATTTTATAGCAATCAGCCCCAGCATTTT. Its protein product is CASSYSRTGGGFYSNQPQHF.

This clonotype was detected only a few times. The chain joins TRBV5-1 to TRBJ2-7; 7 nucleotides align to TRBD2. Germline CDR1 reads SGHRS; CDR2 reads YFSETQ. This CDR3 region has 14 residues. V was clipped by 4 bases and J by 3 bases; unmatched bases: 7. This CDR3 is CASSHGRNDYEQYF. The CDR3 bases are TGCGCCAGCAGCCACGGGAGGAACGACTACGAGCAGTACTTC.

The chain carries TRBV7-9 and TRBJ2-1; perhaps TRBD2 as D (5 bases). V dropped 1 base and J dropped 8 bases, with 18 bases sitting between them. CDR3 length: 16 residues. Germline values: CDR1 SEHNR, CDR2 FQNEAQ (reference sequence). CDR3 DNA: TGTGCCAGCAGCTTAGTTTCCCCCGCGGACTTCGATGAGCAGTTCTTC. The encoded protein is CASSLVSPADFDEQFF.

This clonotype showed up just a few times. The V call is TRBV2, the J call TRBJ2-3, with 7 bases aligning to TRBD2. The trim removed 6 bases at V and 1 base at J, leaving 7 bases unmatched. The CDR3 spans 15 residues. CDR1 and CDR2 (germline): SNHLY, FYNNEI. Here the CDR3 reads CASRRAGSRTDTQYF. The CDR3 region has the DNA TGTGCCAGCAGGAGAGCGGGGTCACGCACAGATACGCAGTATTTT. Variable domain in full (rest from reference TRBV2 and TRBJ2-3): EPEVTQTPSHQVTQMGQEVILRCVPISNHLYFYWYRQILGQKVEFLVSFYNNEISEKSEIFDDQFSVERPDGSNFTLKIRSTKLEDSAMYFCASRRAGSRTDTQYFGPGTRLTVL.

This clonotype was found many times. The genes are TRBV10-3 and TRBJ2-2; D uncertain. There are 14 residues in the CDR3. CDR1 is ENHRY and CDR2 is SYGVKD in the germline V gene. The V end lost 8 bases, the J end lost 0 bases, and 10 bases lay between the germline ends. CDR3 in amino acids: CAIPKAANTGELFF. The DNA for the CDR3 is TGTGCCATCCCTAAGGCAGCGAACACCGGGGAGCTGTTTTTT.

There are many counts of this clonotype. The V gene is TRBV10-3, the J gene TRBJ2-7; a possible D gene is TRBD2 (5 bases). Trimming pared 9 bases from V and 6 bases from J, leaving 18 bases between. The CDR3 sequence is 13 residues long. Germline CDR1 ENHRY, CDR2 SYGVKD. The CDR3 sequence is CAILQVLGGEQYF. The CDR3 nucleotides are TGTGCCATTTTACAAGTTCTAGGAGGCGAGCAGTACTTC.

V usage is TRBV15 and J usage is TRBJ2-1, with D tentatively TRBD1 (5 bases). In germline, CDR1 is LNHNV, CDR2 YYDKDF (reference sequence). The CDR3 has 12 amino acids. Trimming stripped 1 base from V and 10 bases from J, with 8 bases between. The CDR3, as DNA: TGTGCCACCAGCAGAGTTGGGGCGGAGCAGTTCTTC. The encoded protein is CATSRVGAEQFF.

The sample holds many counts of this clonotype. The gene calls are TRBV10-3 and TRBJ2-5; TRBD1 agrees at 7 bases. V lost 6 bases and J lost 4; bases outside the gene matches: 11. This CDR3 has 15 residues. CDR1 and CDR2 from the germline V gene are ENHRY and SYGVKD. As DNA, the CDR3 is TGTGCCATCAGACAACCGGGACAGACACGAGAGACCCAGTACTTC. It encodes CAIRQPGQTRETQYF.